Presented here are 2 T cell receptor beta chains from one specimen sequenced in a study of shared T cell receptors in the human thymus. The assay was immunoSEQ multiplex PCR, and TCRdb's table has in-frame clones only and misses some. The sample has almost 550,000 clones; about four fifths are singletons. The same specimen was also included in a second study, on human thymus T cells.

The material sequenced was thymocytes. The receptors derive from a boy in the first two years of life with a congenital heart defect.

The chain links TRBV15 to TRBJ2-5; 10 nucleotides align to TRBD2. V shed 1 base, J shed 5 bases, and the junction held 7 bases outside the gene matches. CDR3 size: 16 residues. Germline CDR1 is LNHNV and CDR2 is YYDKDF (reference sequence). CDR3 amino acids: CATSRVSGRAGETQYF. Here the CDR3 DNA reads TGTGCCACCAGCAGAGTGAGCGGGAGGGCGGGGGAGACCCAGTACTTC.

The chain links TRBV5-6 to TRBJ2-1; 8 nucleotides align to TRBD2. CDR3 length equals 15 residues. In germline, CDR1 is SGHDT, CDR2 YYEEEE. Trimming at V came to 4 bases and at J to 2 bases, leaving 5 bases not matched to a gene. CDR3 protein: CASSISGSPYNEQFF. CDR3 nucleotide sequence: TGTGCCAGCAGCATCAGCGGGAGCCCCTACAATGAGCAGTTCTTC. Based on the CDR3 plus reference TRBV5-6 and TRBJ2-1, the full variable domain is DAGVTQSPTHLIKTRGQQVTLRCSPKSGHDTVSWYQQALGQGPQFIFQYYEEEERQRGNFPDRFSGHQFPNYSSELNVNALLLGDSALYLCASSISGSPYNEQFFGPGTRLTVL.